The clone carrying this T cell receptor (beta chain) was observed once. V gave up 2 bases and J gave up 8 bases, with 9 bases separating them. The CDR3 sequence is 13 residues long. Germline V gene sequence: CDR1 MRHNA, CDR2 SNTAGT. This entry is derived from a study of control samples from healthy donors and cancer patients. Method: immunoSEQ multiplex PCR; TCRdb's copy keeps in-frame clones and lacks some. The sample comprises about 140,000 clones, about 85% of which are singletons, and roughly 8.7% rests with the top ten. The TCR was taken from a woman in her twenties or thirties in good health. J is TRBJ2-2 and V is TRBV6-4, with D maybe TRBD2 (5 bases). What was sequenced was blood. CDR3 coding DNA: TGTGCCAGCAGTGACATCCGGGGAGGGGAGCTGTTTTTT. Its translation: CASSDIRGGELFF.